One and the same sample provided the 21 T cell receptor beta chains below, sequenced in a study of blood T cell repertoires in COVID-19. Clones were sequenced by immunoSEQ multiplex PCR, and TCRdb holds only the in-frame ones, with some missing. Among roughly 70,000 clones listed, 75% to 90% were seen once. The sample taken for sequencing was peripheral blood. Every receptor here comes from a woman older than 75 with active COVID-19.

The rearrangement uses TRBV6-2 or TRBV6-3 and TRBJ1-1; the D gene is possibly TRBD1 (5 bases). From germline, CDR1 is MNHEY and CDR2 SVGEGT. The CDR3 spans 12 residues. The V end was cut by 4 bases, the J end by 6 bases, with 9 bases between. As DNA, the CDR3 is TGTGCCAGCAGTTTTGGACAACCTGAAGCTTTCTTT. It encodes CASSFGQPEAFF.

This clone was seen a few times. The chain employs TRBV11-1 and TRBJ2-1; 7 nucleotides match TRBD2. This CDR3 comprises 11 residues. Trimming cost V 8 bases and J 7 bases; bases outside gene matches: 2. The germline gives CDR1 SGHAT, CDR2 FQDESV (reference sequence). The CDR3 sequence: CASRRGNEQFF. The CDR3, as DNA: TGTGCCAGCCGGCGGGGGAATGAGCAGTTCTTC.

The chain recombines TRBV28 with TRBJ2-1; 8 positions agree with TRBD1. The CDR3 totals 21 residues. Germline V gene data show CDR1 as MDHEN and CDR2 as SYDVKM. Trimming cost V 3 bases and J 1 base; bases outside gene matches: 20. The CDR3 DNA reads TGTGCCAGCAGTTTTAACTTTTTTGAGGCTGGACAGGGTTCTTCCTACAATGAGCAGTTCTTC. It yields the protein CASSFNFFEAGQGSSYNEQFF.

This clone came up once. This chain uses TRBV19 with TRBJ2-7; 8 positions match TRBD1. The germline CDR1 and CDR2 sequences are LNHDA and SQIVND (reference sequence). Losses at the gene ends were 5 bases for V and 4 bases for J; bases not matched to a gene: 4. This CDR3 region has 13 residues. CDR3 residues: CASSFGTGYEQYF. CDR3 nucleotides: TGTGCCAGTAGTTTCGGGACAGGATACGAGCAGTACTTC.

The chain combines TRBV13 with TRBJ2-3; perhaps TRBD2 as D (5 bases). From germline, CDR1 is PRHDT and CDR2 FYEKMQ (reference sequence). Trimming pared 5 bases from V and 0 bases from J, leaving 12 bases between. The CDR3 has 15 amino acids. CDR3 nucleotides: TGTGCCAGCAGCCTTACTAGGACTAGCACAGATACGCAGTATTTT. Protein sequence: CASSLTRTSTDTQYF.

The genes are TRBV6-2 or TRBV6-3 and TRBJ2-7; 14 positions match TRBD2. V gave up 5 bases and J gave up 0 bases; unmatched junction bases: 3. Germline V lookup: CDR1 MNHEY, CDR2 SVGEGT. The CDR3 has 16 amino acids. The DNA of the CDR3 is TGTGCCAGCAGTCGTGGGACTAGCGGGGGCTCCTACGAGCAGTACTTC. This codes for CASSRGTSGGSYEQYF.

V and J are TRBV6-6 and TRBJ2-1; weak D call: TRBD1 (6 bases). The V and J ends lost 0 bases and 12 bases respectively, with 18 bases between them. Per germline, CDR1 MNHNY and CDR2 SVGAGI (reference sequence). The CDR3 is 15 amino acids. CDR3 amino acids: CASSYSYRQAVVQFF. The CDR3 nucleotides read TGTGCCAGCAGTTACTCATACCGACAGGCGGTAGTGCAGTTCTTC.

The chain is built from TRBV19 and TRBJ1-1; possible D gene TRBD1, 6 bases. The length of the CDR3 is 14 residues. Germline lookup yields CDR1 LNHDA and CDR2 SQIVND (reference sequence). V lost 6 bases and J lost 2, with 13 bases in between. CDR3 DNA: TGTGCCAGTAGCATCCAGGGGCAAAACACTGAAGCTTTCTTT. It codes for CASSIQGQNTEAFF.

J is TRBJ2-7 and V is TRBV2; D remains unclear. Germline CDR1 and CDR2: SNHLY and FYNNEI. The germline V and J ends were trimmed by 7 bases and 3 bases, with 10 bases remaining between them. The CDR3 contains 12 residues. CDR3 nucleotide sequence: TGTGCCAGCACTATACAGCTCTACGAGCAGTACTTC. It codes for CASTIQLYEQYF.

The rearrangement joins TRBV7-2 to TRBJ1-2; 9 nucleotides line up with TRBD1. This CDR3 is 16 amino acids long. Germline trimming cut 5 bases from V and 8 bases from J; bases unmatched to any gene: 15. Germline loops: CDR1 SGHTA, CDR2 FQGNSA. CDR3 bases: TGTGCCAGCAGCGCCTCCGGGACAGGGTCTCTTCAGGGCTACACCTTC. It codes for CASSASGTGSLQGYTF. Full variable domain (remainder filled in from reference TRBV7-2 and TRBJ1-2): GAGVSQSPSNKVTEKGKDVELRCDPISGHTALYWYRQSLGQGLEFLIYFQGNSAPDKSGLPSDRFSAERTGGSVSTLTIQRTQQEDSAVYLCASSASGTGSLQGYTFGSGTRLTVV.

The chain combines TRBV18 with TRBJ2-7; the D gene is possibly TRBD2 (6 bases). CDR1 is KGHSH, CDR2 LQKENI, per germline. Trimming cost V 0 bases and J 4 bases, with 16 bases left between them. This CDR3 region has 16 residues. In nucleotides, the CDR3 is TGTGCCAGCTCACCACCCCTAGCGAAAAGTTTTTACGAGCAGTACTTC. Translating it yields CASSPPLAKSFYEQYF.

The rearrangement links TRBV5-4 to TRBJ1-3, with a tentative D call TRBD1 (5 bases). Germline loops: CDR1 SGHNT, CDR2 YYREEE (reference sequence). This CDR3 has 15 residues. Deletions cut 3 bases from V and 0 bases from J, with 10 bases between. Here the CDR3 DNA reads TGTGCCAGCAGCTCAGGGCTTAGCTCTGGAAACACCATATATTTT. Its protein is CASSSGLSSGNTIYF.

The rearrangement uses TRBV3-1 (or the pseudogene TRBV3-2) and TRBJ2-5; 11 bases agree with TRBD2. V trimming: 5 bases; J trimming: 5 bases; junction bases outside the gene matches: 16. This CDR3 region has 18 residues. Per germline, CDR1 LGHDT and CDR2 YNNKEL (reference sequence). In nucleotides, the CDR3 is TGTGCCAGCAGCGAACGGACTAGCGGGCTTCCTGGGGGGGAGACCCAGTACTTC. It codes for CASSERTSGLPGGETQYF.

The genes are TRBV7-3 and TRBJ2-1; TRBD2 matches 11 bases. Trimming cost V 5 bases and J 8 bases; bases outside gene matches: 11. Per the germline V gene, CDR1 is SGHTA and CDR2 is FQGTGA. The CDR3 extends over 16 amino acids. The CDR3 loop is CASSLGSGRAADEQFF. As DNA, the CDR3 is TGTGCCAGCAGCCTAGGTAGCGGGAGGGCCGCGGATGAGCAGTTCTTC.

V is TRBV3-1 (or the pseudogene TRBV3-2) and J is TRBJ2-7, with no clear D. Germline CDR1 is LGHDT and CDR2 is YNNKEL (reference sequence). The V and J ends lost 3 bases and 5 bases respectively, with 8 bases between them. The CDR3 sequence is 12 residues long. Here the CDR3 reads CASSQFQDEQYF. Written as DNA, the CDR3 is TGTGCCAGCAGCCAGTTTCAGGACGAGCAGTACTTC.

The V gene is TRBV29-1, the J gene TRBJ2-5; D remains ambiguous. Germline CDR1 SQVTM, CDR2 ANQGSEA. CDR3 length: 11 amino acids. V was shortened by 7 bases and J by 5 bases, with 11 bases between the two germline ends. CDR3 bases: TGCAGCGCCTACTTGAGGGAGACCCAGTACTTC. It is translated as CSAYLRETQYF.

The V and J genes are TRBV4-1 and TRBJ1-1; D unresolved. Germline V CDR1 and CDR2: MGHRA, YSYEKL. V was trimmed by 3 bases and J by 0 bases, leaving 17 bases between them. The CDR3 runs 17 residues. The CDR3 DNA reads TGCGCCAGCAGCCATAGTCCAAACCCCGGGTTGAACACTGAAGCTTTCTTT. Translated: CASSHSPNPGLNTEAFF.

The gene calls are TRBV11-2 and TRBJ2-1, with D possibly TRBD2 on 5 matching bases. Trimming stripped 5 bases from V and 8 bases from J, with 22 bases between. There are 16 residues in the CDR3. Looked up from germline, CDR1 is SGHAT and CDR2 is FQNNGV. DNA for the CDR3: TGTGCCAGCAGCCTGCGACTGGCCCCAGGAGGAGATGAGCAGTTCTTC. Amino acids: CASSLRLAPGGDEQFF. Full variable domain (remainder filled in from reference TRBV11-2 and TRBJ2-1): EAGVAQSPRYKIIEKRQSVAFWCNPISGHATLYWYQQILGQGPKLLIQFQNNGVVDDSQLPKDRFSAERLKGVDSTLKIQPAKLEDSAVYLCASSLRLAPGGDEQFFGPGTRLTVL.

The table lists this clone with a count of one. This chain's CDR3 is CASSLGAEQFF. The CDR3 nucleotides are TGTGCCAGCAGCTTAGGGGCTGAGCAGTTCTTC. The rearrangement joins TRBV5-6 to TRBJ2-1; TRBD1 might be the D (5 bases). Germline V gene lookup returns CDR1 SGHDT and CDR2 YYEEEE. The CDR3 consists of 11 residues. V was trimmed by 2 bases and J by 9 bases, leaving 6 bases between them.

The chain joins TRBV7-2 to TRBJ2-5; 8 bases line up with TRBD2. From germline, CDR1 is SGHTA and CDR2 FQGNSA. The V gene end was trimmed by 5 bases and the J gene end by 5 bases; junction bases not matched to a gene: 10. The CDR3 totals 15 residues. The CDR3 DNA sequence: TGTGCCAGCAGCCCTCCAAGCGGGAGCGGTGAGACCCAGTACTTC. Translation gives CASSPPSGSGETQYF.

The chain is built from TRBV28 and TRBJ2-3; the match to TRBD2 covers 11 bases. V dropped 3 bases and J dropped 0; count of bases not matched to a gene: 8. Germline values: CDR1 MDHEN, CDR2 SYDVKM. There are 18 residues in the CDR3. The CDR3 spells CASSFFSGRALSTDTQYF. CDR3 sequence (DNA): TGTGCCAGCAGTTTCTTTAGCGGGAGGGCCCTGAGCACAGATACGCAGTATTTT.